One and the same sample provided the 5 T cell receptor beta chains below, sequenced in a study of response to subunit inactivated influenza vaccine. TCRdb reprocessed the RT-PCR reads with MiXCR, giving one entry per CDR3 protein. Counted here are more than 450,000 distinct CDR3 sequences, approximately 7.1% occurring once; the ten biggest clones make up 10% to 15%. The specimen was PBMCs from blood, collected roughly 24 months after vaccination. Every receptor here comes from a man aged 45 to 75 who received an inactivated influenza vaccine.

The sample holds many counts of this clonotype. V and J are TRBV12-3 or TRBV12-4 and TRBJ2-2; D remains ambiguous. V was trimmed by 3 bases and J by 4 bases, leaving 6 bases between them. The CDR3 spans 13 residues. CDR3 amino acids: CASSFSGTGELFF. CDR3 nucleotides: TGTGCCAGCAGTTTCTCGGGCACCGGGGAGCTGTTTTTT.

This clonotype was observed at least ten times. This rearrangement joins TRBV29-1 to TRBJ2-5; D is unresolved. CDR1 is SQVTM, CDR2 ANQGSEA, per germline. V shed 0 bases and J shed 0 bases, with 11 bases lying between them. CDR3 length: 15 residues. This chain's CDR3 is CSVEEAGFYQETQYF. The CDR3 DNA sequence: TGCAGCGTTGAAGAGGCAGGCTTCTACCAAGAGACCCAGTACTTC.

In this sample, this clonotype turned up many times. This chain uses TRBV24-1 with TRBJ2-3, with TRBD1 matching 7 bases. Trimming at V came to 7 bases and at J to 9 bases, leaving 6 bases not matched to a gene. This CDR3 is 12 amino acids long. CDR1 and CDR2 from the germline V gene are KGHDR and SFDVKD. CDR3 residues: CATSRDSETQYF. DNA of the CDR3: TGTGCCACCAGCCGGGACAGCGAAACGCAGTATTTT.

This clonotype was found many times. The rearrangement uses TRBV4-2 and TRBJ2-7, with TRBD2 identical over 9 bases. Germline assignment: CDR1 LGHNA and CDR2 YNFKEQ. V trimming: 2 bases; J trimming: 2 bases; junction bases outside the gene matches: 7. The CDR3 is 16 residues long. In nucleotides, the CDR3 is TGTGCCAGCAGCCAACGGGAACCTAGCGGGGCCTACGAGCAGTACTTC. It specifies CASSQREPSGAYEQYF.

This CDR3 reads CASRRRNYGYTF. CDR3 bases: TGTGCCAGCAGAAGACGGAACTATGGCTACACCTTC. J is TRBJ1-2 and V is TRBV28; D not certain. Germline V gene data show CDR1 as MDHEN and CDR2 as SYDVKM. Trimming stripped 6 bases from V and 2 bases from J, with 7 bases between. This CDR3 spans 12 amino acids.